These T cell receptor beta chains were read from a single sample in a study of spatial heterogeneity in lung cancer. TCRdb passed the 5' RACE reads through MiXCR, listing each CDR3 protein once. Of roughly 79,000 distinct CDR3 sequences listed, over 9.5% are singletons. This specimen was PBMCs, taken at surgery. These receptors all come from a male donor with early-stage non-small cell lung cancer. Both conserved end residues are part of each CDR3. D genes are given only for firm matches. Expanded clones get a size class; other rows say once, few or many, or leave the size out.

clone_size j_call v_call d_call cdr3_aa cdr3_nt
many TRBJ1-2 TRBV28 NA CASSFKRDGYTF TGTGCCAGCAGTTTTAAGCGTGATGGCTACACCTTC
few TRBJ2-3 TRBV7-9 NA CASSSFKTDTQYF TGTGCCAGCAGCTCGTTCAAGACAGATACGCAGTATTTT
few TRBJ2-6 TRBV13 NA CASSLEGSSGANVLTF TGTGCCAGCAGCTTAGAAGGAAGCTCTGGGGCCAACGTCCTGACTTTC
many TRBJ2-5 TRBV27 NA CASSPMGVGSFQETQYF TGTGCCAGCAGTCCCATGGGTGTGGGGAGTTTCCAAGAGACCCAGTACTTC
NA TRBJ1-2 TRBV29-1 NA CSVDQGSGYTF TGCAGCGTTGATCAGGGGAGTGGCTACACCTTC
NA TRBJ2-1 TRBV7-2 NA CASSSAGQANNEQFF TGTGCCAGCAGCTCAGCGGGACAGGCAAACAATGAGCAGTTCTTC
few TRBJ2-1 TRBV29-1 NA CSVEDLFLIRFF TGCAGCGTTGAAGATTTATTTCTGATTAGGTTCTTC
NA TRBJ2-7 TRBV5-1 NA CASSFRGESYEQYF TGCGCCAGCAGCTTTAGGGGGGAATCCTACGAGCAGTACTTC
many TRBJ1-1 TRBV29-1 NA CSGCLVNTEAFF TGCAGCGGCTGCCTAGTGAACACTGAAGCTTTCTTT
NA TRBJ2-1 TRBV7-2 NA CASSLIVTNEQFF TGTGCCAGCAGCTTAATCGTGACGAATGAGCAGTTCTTC
NA TRBJ2-3 TRBV2 TRBD2 CASRGTSGPSTDTQYF TGTGCCAGCAGGGGGACTAGCGGGCCAAGCACAGATACGCAGTATTTT
few TRBJ2-2 TRBV7-9 TRBD2 CASSLILAGTGELFF TGTGCCAGCAGCTTGATACTAGCGGGAACCGGGGAGCTGTTTTTT
NA TRBJ2-3 TRBV4-2 NA CASSYLSGNTDTQYF TGTGCCAGCAGCTATCTCTCGGGGAACACAGATACGCAGTATTTT
many TRBJ1-1 TRBV12-3/TRBV12-4 TRBD1 CASSFRDRGQGNTEAFF TGTGCCAGCAGTTTCCGGGACAGGGGGCAGGGAAATACTGAAGCTTTCTTT
NA TRBJ1-1 TRBV7-2 NA CASSLLYSEAFF TGTGCCAGCAGTCTTTTGTATTCTGAAGCTTTCTTT
NA TRBJ2-1 TRBV30 NA CAWSVRGSSYNEQFF TGTGCCTGGAGTGTAAGAGGGAGCTCCTACAATGAGCAGTTCTTC
NA TRBJ2-2 TRBV5-1 TRBD1 CASSSGQPNTGELFF TGCGCCAGCAGCTCGGGACAGCCGAACACCGGGGAGCTGTTTTTT
NA TRBJ2-1 TRBV20-1 NA CSARGWEYSGNEQFF TGCAGTGCTAGGGGGTGGGAGTACAGCGGGAATGAGCAGTTCTTC
NA TRBJ1-5 TRBV27 NA CASSPNPGRNINQPQHF TGTGCCAGCAGTCCAAATCCGGGACGTAATATTAATCAGCCCCAGCATTTT
few TRBJ2-1 TRBV3-1 NA CASSQGPQSYNEQFF TGTGCCAGCAGCCAAGGACCCCAGAGCTACAATGAGCAGTTCTTC
NA TRBJ1-5 TRBV6-1 NA CASSERGFGNQPQHF TGTGCCAGCAGTGAAAGAGGGTTCGGCAATCAGCCCCAGCATTTT
NA TRBJ2-7 TRBV3-1 NA CASSQDLGGSYEQYF TGTGCCAGCAGCCAAGATCTGGGCGGCTCCTACGAGCAGTACTTC
NA TRBJ1-2 TRBV9 NA CASSVATKANYGYTF TGTGCCAGCAGCGTAGCTACTAAAGCTAACTATGGCTACACCTTC
NA TRBJ1-1 TRBV6-5 TRBD1 CASSYSPRGLNTEAFF TGTGCCAGCAGTTACTCACCCAGGGGGCTGAACACTGAAGCTTTCTTT
many TRBJ1-1 TRBV5-4 NA CASSLQGMNTEAFF TGTGCCAGCAGCTTGCAGGGGATGAACACTGAAGCTTTCTTT
NA TRBJ2-4 TRBV7-2 TRBD2 CASSQGGTQLDIQYF TGTGCCAGCAGCCAGGGAGGGACCCAGCTAGACATTCAGTACTTC
many TRBJ2-3 TRBV5-1 NA CASSPSGGFGVSTDTQYF TGCGCCAGCAGCCCCTCAGGTGGTTTCGGGGTTAGCACAGATACGCAGTATTTT
NA TRBJ2-6 TRBV7-9 NA CASSPDGVSGANVLTF TGTGCCAGCAGCCCCGACGGAGTCTCTGGGGCCAACGTCCTGACTTTC
many TRBJ2-3 TRBV30 TRBD2 CAWRVAGEGDTQYF TGTGCCTGGAGGGTAGCGGGAGAAGGAGATACGCAGTATTTT
few TRBJ2-5 TRBV20-1 TRBD2 CSARLAGVGTQETQYF TGCAGTGCTAGGCTAGCGGGAGTGGGGACCCAAGAGACCCAGTACTTC
few TRBJ2-5 TRBV5-1 NA CASSLEEGRKTQYF TGCGCCAGCAGCTTGGAGGAGGGGAGAAAGACCCAGTACTTC
few TRBJ2-5 TRBV12-5 NA CASGPEETQYF TGTGCTAGTGGTCCGGAGGAGACCCAGTACTTC
few TRBJ2-5 TRBV6-1 NA CASSDGISVTQYF TGTGCCAGCAGTGACGGCATTAGCGTAACCCAGTACTTC
NA TRBJ2-5 TRBV5-1 TRBD2 CASSFGLAGTQETQYF TGCGCCAGCAGCTTTGGACTAGCGGGTACCCAAGAGACCCAGTACTTC
NA TRBJ1-1 TRBV29-1 NA CSVVRTEAFF TGCAGCGTTGTCCGGACTGAAGCTTTCTTT
NA TRBJ2-7 TRBV6-6 TRBD2 CASSSPGLATYEQYF TGTGCCAGCAGCTCCCCCGGACTAGCGACCTACGAGCAGTACTTC
NA TRBJ2-1 TRBV7-7 TRBD1 CASSLSQGASEQFF TGTGCCAGCAGCTTATCCCAGGGGGCTTCTGAGCAGTTCTTC
few TRBJ1-5 TRBV29-1 NA CSVGEGDDQPQHF TGCAGCGTTGGGGAGGGCGACGATCAGCCCCAGCATTTT
NA TRBJ2-1 TRBV20-1 NA CSAAGGGAVNEQFF TGCAGTGCTGCAGGGGGGGGGGCTGTGAATGAGCAGTTCTTC
NA TRBJ2-6 TRBV19 NA CASSIGGSLPGANVLTF TGTGCCAGTAGTATAGGAGGCTCCCTTCCTGGGGCCAACGTCCTGACTTTC
NA TRBJ2-7 TRBV10-3 TRBD1 CAISGTGGYEQYF TGTGCCATCAGTGGGACAGGGGGCTACGAGCAGTACTTC
few TRBJ1-5 TRBV3-1 TRBD1 CASSRLDRGNQPQHF TGTGCCAGCAGCCGGTTGGACAGGGGGAATCAGCCCCAGCATTTT
NA TRBJ2-3 TRBV11-1 TRBD2 CASSLAPGLAETTDTQYF TGTGCCAGCAGCTTAGCCCCTGGACTAGCGGAGACCACAGATACGCAGTATTTT
few TRBJ2-3 TRBV29-1 NA CSVVRRTQYF TGCAGCGTTGTCCGGCGGACGCAGTATTTT
many TRBJ1-6 TRBV25-1 NA CASSETRNSPLHF TGTGCCAGCAGTGAAACGAGGAATTCACCCCTCCACTTT
few TRBJ1-2 TRBV29-1 NA CSVEATGPDNYGYTF TGCAGCGTTGAGGCAACAGGGCCAGACAACTATGGCTACACCTTC
NA TRBJ2-2 TRBV15 NA CATSRVRNTGELFF TGTGCCACCAGCAGAGTCAGAAACACCGGGGAGCTGTTTTTT
many TRBJ1-5 TRBV24-1 NA CATSDHGDKPQHF TGTGCCACCAGTGACCATGGGGATAAGCCCCAGCATTTT
many TRBJ2-1 TRBV2 NA CASDLNGNEQFF TGTGCCAGTGACCTCAACGGCAATGAGCAGTTCTTC
NA TRBJ1-2 TRBV3-1 NA CASSRDIYGYTF TGTGCCAGCAGCCGGGACATCTATGGCTACACCTTC
few TRBJ2-1 TRBV29-1 TRBD2 CSVYGTSGRGEQFF TGCAGCGTTTACGGGACTAGCGGGAGAGGTGAGCAGTTCTTC
NA TRBJ2-3 TRBV20-1 TRBD2 CSARGSGTSGRTDTQYF TGCAGTGCTAGAGGCTCCGGGACTAGCGGCCGCACAGATACGCAGTATTTT
few TRBJ2-5 TRBV9 TRBD2 CASSASGGQETQYF TGTGCCAGCAGCGCCTCGGGGGGCCAAGAGACCCAGTACTTC
few TRBJ1-2 TRBV5-1 TRBD1 CASFKGTGTNYGYTF TGCGCCAGCTTTAAGGGGACAGGAACTAACTATGGCTACACCTTC
few TRBJ1-1 TRBV27 NA CASSRTEAFF TGTGCCAGCAGTAGGACTGAAGCTTTCTTT
many TRBJ2-2 TRBV5-1 NA CASRNTGPGELFF TGCGCCAGCAGGAACACGGGTCCCGGGGAGCTGTTTTTT
NA TRBJ1-1 TRBV5-1 NA CVSSLAPENTEAFF TGCGTCAGCAGCTTGGCCCCCGAGAACACTGAAGCTTTCTTT
NA TRBJ1-2 TRBV27 TRBD1 CASSPRGRVYGYTF TGTGCCAGCAGCCCCAGGGGGCGGGTCTATGGCTACACCTTC